This entry concerns a single T cell receptor beta chain. No antigen is known for it. This entry comes from a study of T cell repertoires in cytomegalovirus infection. Overall study context: Carrying CMV and the relevant HLA type showed in public TCR beta signatures.

TCRdb re-analysed the reads in MiXCR, keeping a single row per CDR3 protein. The sample consists of about 130,000 distinct CDR3 sequences, more than 7% of them appearing once. V gave up 3 bases and J gave up 5 bases; unmatched junction bases: 12. The CDR3 consists of 16 residues. Germline CDR1 reads SGHDT; CDR2 reads YYEEEE. Study findings and constraints: The ex vivo response was dominated by HLA-C-restricted CMV-specific TCR beta clonotypes.

The sequencing sample was made of PBMCs. The V gene is TRBV5-6, the J gene TRBJ1-2; 8 bases match TRBD1. This TCR came from a human donor in good health (CMV status not recorded). Some clones in this sample may be carry-over from other donors' samples. The CDR3 nucleotides are TGTGCCAGCAGCTCCCCCCGGGACAGGTTCCAGTATGGCTACACCTTC. This translates into CASSSPRDRFQYGYTF.